This T cell receptor beta chain was obtained from a study of neurological immune-mediated disorders. This clonotype was picked up many times. Germline CDR1 is SGHRS and CDR2 is YFSETQ. Losses at the gene ends were 4 bases for V and 7 bases for J; bases not matched to a gene: 11. The length of the CDR3 is 15 residues. With 10-nucleotide random UMIs, 5'RACE was used to make the cDNA. Per sequencing run, 15-18 subjects together gave over 170 million TCR-beta sequences. MiXCR, applied by TCRdb to the 5' RACE reads, yields one record per CDR3 protein. The sample contains roughly 36,000 distinct CDR3 sequences, 11% to 15% of which appear only once.

Sequenced sample: PBMCs. This TCR was sampled from a woman aged 45 to 65 with HTLV-1-associated myelopathy (HAM/TSP). The J gene is TRBJ1-1, the V gene TRBV5-1; 9 nucleotides line up with TRBD1. DNA of the CDR3: TGCGCCAGCAGCCCCGGGACAGGGAATATATTTGAAGCTTTCTTT. Translated, it gives CASSPGTGNIFEAFF.